These 32 T cell receptor beta chains share one sample of origin, sequenced in a study of CD8 T cells in Susac syndrome. RNA, at roughly 0.45 to 1 ug, was reverse transcribed with random hexamers. A single record per CDR3 protein comes from TCRdb applying MiXCR to the immunoSEQ multiplex PCR reads. Of under 150,000 distinct CDR3 sequences listed, roughly 94% were seen once; the top ten hold over 0.25%. The material sequenced was CD8+ T cells from PBMCs. These TCRs come from a human donor in good health.

The rearrangement links TRBV7-9 to TRBJ2-7; D may be TRBD1 or TRBD2 (5 bases each). The CDR3 sequence is 14 residues long. CDR1 is SEHNR, CDR2 FQNEAQ, per germline (reference sequence). V lost 3 bases and J 5 bases, leaving 14 bases between the germline ends. CDR3 sequence (DNA): TGTGCCAGCAGCTTTTTCGCAGGGACCAACGAGCAGTACTTC. Amino acid sequence: CASSFFAGTNEQYF.

In its sample, this clonotype was seen once. The chain is built from TRBV15 and TRBJ2-1; possibly TRBD2 for D (6 bases). CDR3 length equals 14 residues. V dropped 11 bases and J dropped 4 bases, with 18 bases sitting between them. Germline CDR1 LNHNV, CDR2 YYDKDF (reference sequence). As DNA, the CDR3 is TGTGCCCCCTGGCGGGGTTTGGTGTACAATGAGCAGTTCTTC. Translation: CAPWRGLVYNEQFF.

The rearrangement uses TRBV29-1 and TRBJ2-2; 7 nucleotides match TRBD1. The CDR3 length is 15 residues. V lost 3 bases, J lost 0 bases, and 4 bases stayed unmatched. Germline V gene lookup returns CDR1 SQVTM and CDR2 ANQGSEA. The DNA of the CDR3 is TGCAGCGTTGAGGGACAGAGATCGAACACCGGGGAGCTGTTTTTT. Protein product: CSVEGQRSNTGELFF.

This chain connects TRBV30 to TRBJ2-3, with a tentative D call TRBD2 (5 bases). Germline assignment: CDR1 GTSNPN and CDR2 SVGIG (reference sequence). The CDR3 contains 16 residues. The V end lost 8 bases, the J end lost 2 bases, and 23 bases lay between the germline ends. In nucleotides, the CDR3 is TGTGCCGGCAGGTGGACCCTAGCTAGCCCCACAGATACGCAGTATTTT. Translating it yields CAGRWTLASPTDTQYF.

The chain carries TRBV24-1 and TRBJ1-5, with D perhaps matching TRBD1 (5 bases). The CDR3 covers 14 residues. The V end was cut by 9 bases, the J end by 2 bases, with 13 bases between. Germline lookup yields CDR1 KGHDR and CDR2 SFDVKD. This CDR3 reads CATSDRIGNQPQHF. In DNA form, the CDR3 reads TGTGCCACCTCCGACAGAATCGGCAATCAGCCCCAGCATTTT.

The chain is built from TRBV19 and TRBJ2-1; no reliable D call. The CDR3 is 12 amino acids. V lost 3 bases, J lost 7 bases, and 7 bases lay in between. Germline V CDR1 and CDR2: LNHDA, SQIVND (reference sequence). The CDR3 region is CASSILMNEQFF. The DNA of the CDR3 is TGTGCCAGTAGTATCTTGATGAATGAGCAGTTCTTC.

J is TRBJ2-7 and V is TRBV28; D gene unclear. V lost 6 bases and J 4 bases, leaving 7 bases between the germline ends. The CDR3 loop spans 11 amino acids. Germline CDR1 is MDHEN and CDR2 is SYDVKM. The chain's CDR3 is CASRGDYEQYF. The CDR3 DNA reads TGTGCCAGCAGAGGAGATTACGAGCAGTACTTC.

V and J are TRBV19 and TRBJ1-5; TRBD1 matches at 10 bases. The trim removed 4 bases at V and 7 bases at J, leaving 4 bases unmatched. CDR3 length: 14 amino acids. CDR1 and CDR2 (germline): LNHDA, SQIVND (reference sequence). In DNA, the CDR3 is TGTGCCAGTAGTAGCCGGGACAGGGGACAGCCCCAGCATTTT. Translating it yields CASSSRDRGQPQHF.

This chain links TRBV29-1 with TRBJ2-2; D not resolved. This CDR3 spans 14 amino acids. V gave up 1 base and J gave up 0 bases, with 6 bases separating them. The germline CDR1 and CDR2 sequences are SQVTM and ANQGSEA. CDR3 sequence reads: CSVEGLSNTGELFF. For the CDR3, the DNA is TGCAGCGTTGAAGGCCTATCGAACACCGGGGAGCTGTTTTTT.

The chain is built from TRBV3-1 and TRBJ2-3; 7 bases align to TRBD2. Losses at the gene ends were 7 bases for V and 2 bases for J; bases not matched to a gene: 6. Germline CDR1 is LGHDT and CDR2 is YNNKEL (reference sequence). The CDR3 is 14 residues long. The CDR3 region has the DNA TGTGCCAGCACCATAGCGGGTGACACAGATACGCAGTATTTT. Residues: CASTIAGDTDTQYF.

The chain links TRBV20-1 to TRBJ1-5; weak D call: TRBD1 (5 bases). The CDR3 consists of 14 residues. Trimming took off 0 bases at V and 7 bases at J, with 13 bases between the two ends. Germline V lookup: CDR1 DFQATT, CDR2 SNEGSKA (reference sequence). Written as DNA, the CDR3 is TGCAGTGCTAGAGATCCCGGGGACGAACAGCCCCAGCATTTT. This codes for CSARDPGDEQPQHF.

The CDR3 reads CASSSKNTYGYTF. CDR3 sequence (DNA): TGTGCCAGCAGTTCAAAAAACACCTATGGCTACACCTTC. The chain recombines TRBV27 with TRBJ1-2, with D hard to call. CDR3 size: 13 residues. Germline lookup yields CDR1 MNHEY and CDR2 SMNVEV (reference sequence). V lost 4 bases and J 4 bases, leaving 10 bases between the germline ends.

V is TRBV2 and J is TRBJ2-3, with a weak D call TRBD2 (5 bases). CDR3 length equals 16 residues. Germline-derived CDR1 and CDR2 are SNHLY and FYNNEI. The germline V and J ends were trimmed by 0 bases and 2 bases, with 12 bases remaining between them. The CDR3: CASSEAGSWFTDTQYF. CDR3 DNA: TGTGCCAGCAGTGAAGCAGGGAGCTGGTTCACAGATACGCAGTATTTT.

The chain is built from TRBV30 and TRBJ2-7; 8 positions match TRBD2. V shed 2 bases and J 6 bases; nucleotides not matched to a gene: 6. The CDR3 contains 13 residues. Germline values: CDR1 GTSNPN, CDR2 SVGIG (reference sequence). CDR3 sequence (DNA): TGTGCCTGGAGTCAGCCTAGCGGGTTCGAGCAGTACTTC. It codes for CAWSQPSGFEQYF. The variable domain in full, with the rest retrieved from reference TRBV30 and TRBJ2-7, is SQTIHQWPATLVQPVGSPLSLECTVEGTSNPNLYWYRQAAGRGLQLLFYSVGIGQISSEVPQNLSASRPQDRQFILSSKKLLLSDSGFYLCAWSQPSGFEQYFGPGTRLTVT.

V gene TRBV27 combines with J gene TRBJ2-7; D not resolved. The V end was cut by 2 bases, the J end by 5 bases, with 7 bases between. There are 12 residues in the CDR3. Germline V CDR1 and CDR2: MNHEY, SMNVEV (reference sequence). The CDR3 DNA is TGTGCCAGCAGTTTAATGGGGAACGAGCAGTACTTC. Its translation is CASSLMGNEQYF.

The V and J genes are TRBV28 and TRBJ1-1, with a possible D match to TRBD1 (5 bases). V lost 3 bases, J lost 0 bases, and 8 bases lay in between. This CDR3 spans 14 amino acids. Per germline, CDR1 MDHEN and CDR2 SYDVKM. The CDR3 loop reads CASSFRELNTEAFF. Here the CDR3 DNA reads TGTGCCAGCAGTTTCAGGGAATTGAACACTGAAGCTTTCTTT.

The chain is built from TRBV6-5 and TRBJ2-1; D is unresolved. V shed 6 bases and J shed 3 bases, with 15 bases lying between them. CDR1 is MNHEY and CDR2 is SVGAGI in the germline V gene. There are 15 residues in the CDR3. The CDR3 DNA is TGTGCCAGCAGAGCAGACCCCCACAACTACAATGAGCAGTTCTTC. Its protein is CASRADPHNYNEQFF.

The chain has TRBV20-1 and TRBJ1-4; D not resolved. CDR3 size: 15 residues. The germline V gene has CDR1 DFQATT and CDR2 SNEGSKA (reference sequence). Trimming took off 0 bases at V and 8 bases at J, with 16 bases between the two ends. The CDR3 loop reads CSARDEPFYGEKLFF. The CDR3 DNA follows: TGCAGTGCTAGAGATGAACCGTTCTATGGGGAAAAACTGTTTTTT.

Only one count was recorded for this clonotype. The gene calls are TRBV28 and TRBJ2-3, with no clear D. With 3 bases removed from V and 2 bases from J, the gap between germline ends came to 12 bases. CDR3 length: 15 amino acids. Germline loops: CDR1 MDHEN, CDR2 SYDVKM. The CDR3 region has the DNA TGTGCCAGCAGTTTTCCTGACCACCTCACAGATACGCAGTATTTT. This sequence encodes CASSFPDHLTDTQYF.

In its sample, this clonotype was seen once. The gene calls are TRBV28 and TRBJ2-2; TRBD1 aligns across 8 bases. The CDR3 length is 14 residues. The ends lost 5 bases at V and 7 bases at J; junction bases unmatched: 6. Germline V gene lookup returns CDR1 MDHEN and CDR2 SYDVKM. CDR3 sequence reads: CASSLPQGDGELFF. The CDR3 bases are TGTGCCAGCAGTCTACCACAGGGGGACGGGGAGCTGTTTTTT.

The chain uses TRBV27 and TRBJ2-1; D is unresolved. The CDR3 is 15 residues long. Looked up from germline, CDR1 is MNHEY and CDR2 is SMNVEV (reference sequence). V was clipped by 4 bases and J by 7 bases, with 17 bases between them. The DNA for the CDR3 is TGTGCCAGCAGTTATGGCACCGCCGCCTCTAATGAGCAGTTCTTC. Amino acid sequence: CASSYGTAASNEQFF.

The chain couples TRBV15 to TRBJ2-1, with D unresolved. V shed 0 bases and J shed 7 bases, with 4 bases lying between them. The CDR3 runs 12 residues. CDR1 and CDR2 from the germline V gene are LNHNV and YYDKDF (reference sequence). CDR3 protein: CATSREGNEQFF. CDR3 bases: TGTGCCACCAGCAGAGAGGGAAATGAGCAGTTCTTC.

The rearrangement joins TRBV27 to TRBJ1-2; 7 bases agree with TRBD1. CDR1 is MNHEY and CDR2 is SMNVEV in the germline V gene (reference sequence). The V and J ends lost 5 bases and 5 bases, in that order; junction bases with no gene match: 11. The CDR3 length is 15 residues. CDR3 loop: CASSSTGVITYGYTF. The CDR3 bases are TGTGCCAGCAGTAGCACAGGGGTGATAACTTATGGCTACACCTTC.

This rearrangement joins TRBV19 to TRBJ2-7; unclear D gene. Germline CDR1 reads LNHDA; CDR2 reads SQIVND (reference sequence). With 10 bases removed from V and 3 bases from J, the gap between germline ends came to 10 bases. This CDR3 is built from 11 residues. For the CDR3, the DNA is TGTGCCACCAAAAAGGGCTACGAGCAGTACTTC. Translation: CATKKGYEQYF.

This chain joins TRBV27 and TRBJ2-5; 12 nucleotides align to TRBD2. Germline assignment: CDR1 MNHEY and CDR2 SMNVEV (reference sequence). J was trimmed by 5 bases and V by 5 bases; bases with no gene match: 15. CDR3 length: 18 amino acids. CDR3 protein: CASSPRTSGISGVETQYF. CDR3 coding DNA: TGTGCCAGCAGTCCTCGGACTAGCGGGATATCTGGTGTGGAGACCCAGTACTTC.

The V and J genes are TRBV30 and TRBJ1-1; D is unresolved. Trimming cost V 1 base and J 2 bases, with 8 bases left between them. Germline CDR1 and CDR2: GTSNPN and SVGIG (reference sequence). The CDR3 extends over 13 amino acids. CDR3 bases: TGTGCCTGGAGTGCCGGAGCAAACACTGAAGCTTTCTTT. This encodes CAWSAGANTEAFF.

This chain links TRBV27 with TRBJ2-3; 8 bases agree with TRBD1. The V and J ends lost 5 bases and 5 bases, in that order; junction bases with no gene match: 9. CDR3 length: 15 amino acids. Per the germline V gene, CDR1 is MNHEY and CDR2 is SMNVEV (reference sequence). The CDR3 sequence: CASSPGTGIRDTQYF. The CDR3 nucleotides are TGTGCCAGCAGTCCCGGGACAGGTATCCGAGATACGCAGTATTTT.

The chain combines TRBV7-9 with TRBJ2-7, with D perhaps matching TRBD1 or TRBD2 (5 bases each). CDR3 size: 12 residues. Trimming removed 6 bases at V and 5 bases at J, with 11 bases between. From germline, CDR1 is SEHNR and CDR2 FQNEAQ (reference sequence). The CDR3 DNA reads TGTGCCAGCAGACGGGACGGAAACGAGCAGTACTTC. As protein: CASRRDGNEQYF.

The rearrangement joins TRBV4-3 to TRBJ2-1; D gene ambiguous. This CDR3 region has 13 residues. V lost 0 bases to trimming and J lost 6 bases, with 6 bases between them. Germline lookup yields CDR1 LGHNA and CDR2 YSLEER. Here the CDR3 reads CASSQDGFNEQFF. The CDR3 nucleotides are TGCGCCAGCAGCCAAGATGGGTTCAATGAGCAGTTCTTC.

The chain joins TRBV9 to TRBJ2-7; 8 nucleotides align to TRBD1. Germline V gene lookup returns CDR1 SGDLS and CDR2 YYNGEE. The ends lost 3 bases at V and 1 base at J; junction bases unmatched: 0. This CDR3 region has 13 residues. Here the CDR3 reads CASSGTGSYEQYF. The CDR3 coding sequence is TGTGCCAGCAGCGGGACAGGGTCCTACGAGCAGTACTTC.

This chain connects TRBV20-1 to TRBJ2-7; D is undetermined. Germline V gives CDR1 DFQATT, CDR2 SNEGSKA (reference sequence). The CDR3 extends over 12 amino acids. The V and J ends lost 2 bases and 1 base respectively, with 6 bases between them. CDR3 coding DNA: TGCAGTGCTAGACCACAGTCCTACGAGCAGTACTTC. Amino acids: CSARPQSYEQYF.

The chain recombines TRBV4-3 with TRBJ2-1, with TRBD2 as a possible D gene (6 bases). CDR1 and CDR2 from the germline V gene are LGHNA and YSLEER. The CDR3 runs 15 residues. Trimming removed 2 bases from V and 7 bases from J, with 15 bases in between. Here the CDR3 reads CASSQFGSGRNEQFF. CDR3 bases: TGCGCCAGCAGCCAATTCGGGAGCGGAAGAAATGAGCAGTTCTTC.